This TCR beta chain was identified in a study of T cell repertoires in cytomegalovirus infection. Findings and caveats of the study: Dominating the ex vivo response were HLA-C-restricted CMV-specific TCR beta clonotypes. Identification of carriers of CMV plus the relevant HLA was achieved through cumulative public TCR beta family frequency.

In germline, CDR1 is SGHTA, CDR2 FQGNSA. CDR3 length equals 15 residues. The trim removed 5 bases at V and 4 bases at J, leaving 7 bases unmatched. From the reads, TCRdb called clonotypes with MiXCR, one entry per CDR3 protein. The sample lists 250,000 to 300,000 distinct CDR3 sequences; approximately 9% were seen once. This clonotype was seen at least ten times. No antigen is known for it. The sequencing sample was made of PBMCs. The gene calls are TRBV7-2 and TRBJ2-4; 8 bases are a match to TRBD1. The receptor's source is a human donor in good health (CMV status not recorded). Some clones in this sample may be carry-over from other donors' samples. CDR3 sequence: CASSGRTGIKNIQYF. The DNA of the CDR3 is TGTGCCAGCAGCGGAAGGACAGGGATTAAAAACATTCAGTACTTC.